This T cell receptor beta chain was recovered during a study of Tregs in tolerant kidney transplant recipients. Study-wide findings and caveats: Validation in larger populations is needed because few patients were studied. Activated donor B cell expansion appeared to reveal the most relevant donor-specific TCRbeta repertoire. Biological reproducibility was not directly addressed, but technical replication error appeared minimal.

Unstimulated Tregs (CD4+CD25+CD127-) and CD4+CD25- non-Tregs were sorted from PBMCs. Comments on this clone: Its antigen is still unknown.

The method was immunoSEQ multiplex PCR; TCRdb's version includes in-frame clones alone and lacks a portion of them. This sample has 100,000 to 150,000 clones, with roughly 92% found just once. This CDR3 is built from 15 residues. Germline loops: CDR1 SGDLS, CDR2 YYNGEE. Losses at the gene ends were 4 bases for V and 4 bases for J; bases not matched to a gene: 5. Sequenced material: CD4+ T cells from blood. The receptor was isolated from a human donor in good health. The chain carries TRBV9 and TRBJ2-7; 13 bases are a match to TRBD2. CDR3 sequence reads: CASSPRTSGGYEQYF. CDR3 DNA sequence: TGTGCCAGCAGCCCGAGGACTAGCGGGGGTTACGAGCAGTACTTC.